These 7 T cell receptor beta chains were all obtained from the same sample, sequenced in a study of radiotherapy plus CTLA-4 blockade in lung cancer. The method was immunoSEQ multiplex PCR; TCRdb's version includes in-frame clones alone and lacks a portion of them. Among approximately 32,000 clones listed, 60% to 75% were seen once. The sequencing here drew on peripheral blood, taken from a patient treated with radiotherapy plus ipilimumab. The origin of the receptors is a human donor with non-small cell lung cancer who had stable disease on radiotherapy plus ipilimumab.

The chain employs TRBV25-1 and TRBJ1-4; the D gene is possibly TRBD1 (6 bases). The CDR3 has 15 amino acids. From germline, CDR1 is MGHDK and CDR2 SYGVNS. Trimming took 3 bases from V and 8 from J, leaving 16 bases between them. The CDR3 DNA reads as TGTGCCAGCAGTGATGCGACAGGCCGTAGGGAAAAACTGTTTTTT. This codes for CASSDATGRREKLFF.

In this sample, this clone turned up a few times. The chain uses TRBV18 and TRBJ2-4; D remains unclear. CDR1 and CDR2 from the germline V gene are KGHSH and LQKENI. The V gene lost 0 bases and the J gene lost 5 bases, with 5 bases spanning the gap. CDR3 length: 13 residues. CDR3 DNA sequence: TGTGCCAGCTCACCACCGGCAGAAAACATTCAGTACTTC. This translates into CASSPPAENIQYF.

This chain links TRBV7-8 with TRBJ2-7; 9 bases match TRBD1. The V gene's germline CDR1 is SGHVS and CDR2 FQNEAQ. The CDR3 is 14 residues long. The V segment lost 5 bases and the J segment 0 bases; nucleotides outside the gene matches: 2. CDR3 protein: CASSLTGGSYEQYF. As DNA, the CDR3 is TGTGCCAGCAGCCTGACAGGGGGCTCCTACGAGCAGTACTTC.

The chain joins TRBV2 to TRBJ1-1; a weak D match, TRBD1 (5 bases). V was trimmed by 4 bases and J by 8 bases, leaving 17 bases between them. Germline values: CDR1 SNHLY, CDR2 FYNNEI. The length of the CDR3 is 14 residues. Here the CDR3 DNA reads TGTGCCAGCAGTGTCCTTGCCGGCCAGGGCGAAGCTTTCTTT. It is translated as CASSVLAGQGEAFF.

To note about this clone: Its ends do not fully match the called genes, so a read error is possible. The chain recombines TRBV19 with TRBJ2-7, with TRBD1 as a possible D gene (5 bases). Germline V gene sequence: CDR1 LNHDA, CDR2 SQIVND (reference sequence). The CDR3 extends over 15 amino acids. DNA for the CDR3: TGTGCCAGTAGTATAGATCTTAGGGGATCCTTCGAGCAGTACTTC. Its protein is CASSIDLRGSFEQYF.

This chain joins TRBV18 and TRBJ1-2; D is ambiguous. The V gene's germline CDR1 is KGHSH and CDR2 LQKENI. The germline V and J ends were trimmed by 7 bases and 1 base, with 22 bases remaining between them. The CDR3 is 17 residues long. The CDR3 spells CASLSNMQSGNNYGYTF. CDR3 in DNA: TGTGCCAGCTTATCCAACATGCAGTCGGGGAATAACTATGGCTACACCTTC.

V usage is TRBV5-1 and J usage is TRBJ2-5; D gene uncertain. The DNA end favors TRBJ2-7, so the J call may be wrong. This CDR3 contains 14 residues. Germline CDR1 reads SGHRS; CDR2 reads YFSETQ. The CDR3 DNA reads TGCGCCAGCAGCTTGGCAGGCCCTCCCTACGAGCAGTACTTC. Amino acid sequence: CASSLAGPPYEQYF.